These T cell receptor beta chains were read from a single sample in a study of blood T cell repertoires in COVID-19. TCRdb keeps only in-frame clones here, not all; method: immunoSEQ multiplex PCR. The data contain about 54,000 clones, roughly 87% of them singletons. Sequences were obtained from peripheral blood. The receptors were sampled from a man in his forties or fifties with COVID-19, enrolled during active disease. Each CDR3 is given with its conserved first and last residue. A D gene is named only where the DNA matches it firmly. Part of the rows lack a size; the others show once, few, many or a class for expanded clones.

TRBJ1-1 NA NA TRBV30 TGTGCCTGGAGTGTAGGGGGGGTCACTGAAGCTTTCTTT CAWSVGGVTEAFF
TRBJ1-1 NA few TRBV3-1/TRBV3-2 TGTGCCAGCAGCCAAGAGGGGGGGGCAAGCACTGAAGCTTTCTTT CASSQEGGASTEAFF
TRBJ1-6 TRBD1 NA TRBV7-9 TGTGCCAGCAGCTCCGGGACAGGGGTTCAGGCCCTCCACTTT CASSSGTGVQALHF
TRBJ1-3 TRBD1 NA TRBV6-5 TGTGCCAGTAAGGGACAGGGGGCGAACACCATATATTTT CASKGQGANTIYF
TRBJ1-3 NA NA TRBV6-5 TGTGCCAGCAGCGTCACATGGTACGGAAACACCATATATTTT CASSVTWYGNTIYF
TRBJ1-2 NA NA TRBV7-2 TGTGCCAGCAGCTTATTCGGTGGGGGGGGCAATGGCTACACCTTC CASSLFGGGGNGYTF
TRBJ2-5 TRBD2 NA TRBV5-6 TGTGCCAGCAGCTCCAGACTAGCGGTGTTGCAAGAGACCCAGTACTTC CASSSRLAVLQETQYF
TRBJ2-7 TRBD1 NA TRBV7-9 TGTGCCAGCAGCCGGGACAGTGCCTACGAGCAGTACTTC CASSRDSAYEQYF
TRBJ2-3 TRBD2 NA TRBV2 TGTGCCAGCACCTTAGCGGGGAGAACCGTGAGCACAGATACGCAGTATTTT CASTLAGRTVSTDTQYF
TRBJ2-7 NA medium-sized TRBV10-1 TGCGCCAGCAGTGAGTCCCAGGGGAGAGAGCAGTACTTC CASSESQGREQYF
TRBJ2-1 TRBD2 NA TRBV3-1/TRBV3-2 TGTGCCAGCAGCCAAGATCTCCTAGCGGGGGCGATTGAGCAGTTCTTC CASSQDLLAGAIEQFF
TRBJ1-5 NA once TRBV20-1 TGCAGTGCTAGTAGGGGGAGGGATCAGCCCCAGCATTTT CSASRGRDQPQHF
TRBJ2-2 TRBD1 NA TRBV9 TGTGCCAGCAGCGTCTCCACCGGGACAGGGATTGCCGGGGAGCTGTTTTTT CASSVSTGTGIAGELFF
TRBJ2-7 TRBD1 NA TRBV27 TGTGCCAGCAGTTTTAAGGGACAGGGACAATACGAGCAGTACTTC CASSFKGQGQYEQYF
TRBJ1-2 TRBD1 NA TRBV5-1 TGCGCCAGCAGCCGGGACAGCAACTATGGCTACACCTTC CASSRDSNYGYTF
TRBJ1-2 NA NA TRBV5-8 TGTGCCAGCAGCTTTCAGGGTCGGGGCTACACCTTC CASSFQGRGYTF
TRBJ1-4 NA NA TRBV28 TGTGCCAGCAGTGGGACCCGGCGGGATAATGAAAAACTGTTTTTT CASSGTRRDNEKLFF
TRBJ2-5 NA NA TRBV28 TGTGCCAGCAGTCAATTAGCTCAGATTCAAGAGACCCAGTACTTC CASSQLAQIQETQYF
TRBJ2-2 TRBD1 NA TRBV18 TGTGCCAGCTCACCCGACAGGGTCGGGGAGCTGTTTTTT CASSPDRVGELFF
TRBJ1-1 TRBD1 NA TRBV13 TGTGCCAGCAGCTTAGGCCGGCTAAGACAGGGCACTGAAGCTTTCTTT CASSLGRLRQGTEAFF
TRBJ2-5 TRBD1 NA TRBV18 TGTGCCAGCTCGCCCATACAGGGGGACCAAGAGACCCAGTACTTC CASSPIQGDQETQYF
TRBJ1-2 NA NA TRBV19 TGTGCCAGTAGTGAAAGGGGCTATGGCTACACCTTC CASSERGYGYTF
TRBJ2-1 TRBD2 NA TRBV2 TGTGCCAGCAGTGAATATCGGGTCAGCGGGGATGAGCAGTTCTTC CASSEYRVSGDEQFF
TRBJ2-2 TRBD1 once TRBV5-1 TGCGCCAGCAGCTGGGTCAGGGGGCAAGTGGACACCGGGGAGCTGTTTTTT CASSWVRGQVDTGELFF
TRBJ2-7 NA NA TRBV21-1 TGTGCCAGCAGTGGCCAGGACAGGGGGAAAGACGAGCAGTACTTC CASSGQDRGKDEQYF
TRBJ2-3 TRBD2 NA TRBV6-5 TGTGCCACCCAGCCGGGACTAGCAACAGATACGCAGTATTTT CATQPGLATDTQYF
TRBJ2-6 NA NA TRBV4-2 TGTGCCAGCAGCCCCGAGGAGGGGACTGGGGCCAACGTCCTGACTTTC CASSPEEGTGANVLTF
TRBJ2-1 TRBD1 NA TRBV28 TGTGCCAGCAGTCAACAGACAGGGGTCGATGAGCAGTTCTTC CASSQQTGVDEQFF
TRBJ1-1 NA NA TRBV29-1 TGCAGCGTTGTTCCCCACAGTGGAGCTTTCTTT CSVVPHSGAFF
TRBJ2-1 TRBD2 once TRBV2 TGTGCCAGCAGGGTAGGGACTAGCGGTTACAATGAGCAGTTCTTC CASRVGTSGYNEQFF
TRBJ1-1 NA NA TRBV29-1 TGCAGCATCGCCGGGTCGGGGAACACTGAAGCTTTCTTT CSIAGSGNTEAFF